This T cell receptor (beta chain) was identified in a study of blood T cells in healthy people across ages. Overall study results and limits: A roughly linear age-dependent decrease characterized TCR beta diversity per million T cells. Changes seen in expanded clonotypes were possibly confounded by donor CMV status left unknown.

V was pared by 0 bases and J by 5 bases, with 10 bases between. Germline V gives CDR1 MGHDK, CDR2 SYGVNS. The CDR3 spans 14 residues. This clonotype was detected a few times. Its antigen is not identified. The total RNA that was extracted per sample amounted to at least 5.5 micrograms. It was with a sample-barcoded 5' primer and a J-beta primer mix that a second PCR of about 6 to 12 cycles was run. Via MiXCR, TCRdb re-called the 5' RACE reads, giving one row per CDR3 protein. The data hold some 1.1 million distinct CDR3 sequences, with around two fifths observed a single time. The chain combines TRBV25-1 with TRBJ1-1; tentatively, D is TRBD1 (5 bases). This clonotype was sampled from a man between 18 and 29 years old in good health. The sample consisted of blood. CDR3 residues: CASSEYGGETEAFF. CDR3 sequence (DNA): TGTGCCAGCAGTGAATATGGGGGGGAAACTGAAGCTTTCTTT.